The entry below describes one T cell receptor beta chain. Its antigen remains unidentified. The entry originates in a study of blood T cells in healthy people across ages. Study overall: Template-switching capture recovered about one barcoded beta molecule per two T cells.

A second PCR, run for about 7 to 11 cycles, used a sample-barcoded 5' primer plus a J-beta primer mix. TCRdb reprocessed the 5' RACE reads via MiXCR and lists one record per CDR3 protein. The table has about 290,000 distinct CDR3 sequences, roughly 26% seen once. Germline CDR1 is MDHEN and CDR2 is SYDVKM. V was pared by 6 bases and J by 2 bases, with 11 bases between. The CDR3 length is 14 residues. Broader study findings: Per million T cells, the diversity of TCR beta decreased roughly linearly as age advanced. The lack of PBMC sorting stopped any conclusive naive versus antigen-experienced comparison.

Every donor gave ten milliliters of peripheral blood. The chain couples TRBV28 to TRBJ2-1; D gene uncertain. The receptor's source is a woman between 70 and 85 years old in good health. The sequencing sample was made of blood. The CDR3 sequence: CASSLLITYNEQFF. DNA of the CDR3: TGTGCCAGCAGCCTGTTGATAACCTACAATGAGCAGTTCTTC. Full variable domain (remainder filled in from reference TRBV28 and TRBJ2-1): DVKVTQSSRYLVKRTGEKVFLECVQDMDHENMFWYRQDPGLGLRLIYFSYDVKMKEKGDIPEGYSVSREKKERFSLILESASTNQTSMYLCASSLLITYNEQFFGPGTRLTVL.